Shown below are 26 T cell receptor beta chains from a single sample sequenced in a study of T cell responses to AZD1222 COVID-19 vaccine. Sequencing was performed with immunoSEQ multiplex PCR; in TCRdb, only in-frame clones are kept and a portion is missing. The sample includes around 140,000 clones, approximately 93% of them seen just once. The sample here was peripheral blood, taken after recovery from COVID-19. Source of these receptors: an adult who had recovered from COVID-19.

Comment on this clone: At one of its ends the junction is not consistent with the germline gene, which may arise from a read error. CDR3 in DNA: TGCGCCAGTAGCCACAGGGACTCCGATTTGGATTCACCCCTCCACTTT. It is translated as CASSHRDSDLDSPLHF. The gene calls are TRBV4-1 and TRBJ1-6; D is possibly TRBD1 (6 bases). Germline loops: CDR1 MGHRA, CDR2 YSYEKL. The CDR3 is made up of 16 amino acids.

The V gene is TRBV7-9, the J gene TRBJ2-5; 9 nucleotides match TRBD2. Germline assignment: CDR1 SEHNR and CDR2 FQNEAQ (reference sequence). The CDR3 totals 16 residues. V lost 0 bases, J lost 3 bases, and 5 bases stayed unmatched. CDR3 residues: CASSLASGSREETQYF. DNA for the CDR3: TGTGCCAGCAGCTTAGCTAGCGGGAGTCGAGAAGAGACCCAGTACTTC.

V and J are TRBV6-5 and TRBJ2-7; D is ambiguous. CDR1 is MNHEY and CDR2 is SVGAGI in the germline V gene. The ends were cut back, 2 bases at V and 2 bases at J, with 16 bases in the middle. This CDR3 is 16 amino acids long. CDR3 sequence reads: CASSYGGSDAPYEQYF. The DNA of the CDR3 is TGTGCCAGCAGTTACGGCGGTTCGGACGCGCCCTACGAGCAGTACTTC.

This rearrangement joins TRBV6-5 to TRBJ1-5; D unclear. V lost 0 bases and J 0 bases, leaving 6 bases between the germline ends. CDR1 MNHEY and CDR2 SVGAGI come from the germline V gene. The CDR3 sequence is 15 residues long. CDR3 amino acids: CASSYSMDSNQPQHF. Written as DNA, the CDR3 is TGTGCCAGCAGTTACTCGATGGATAGCAATCAGCCCCAGCATTTT.

V gene TRBV5-8 combines with J gene TRBJ1-3, with D hard to call. V was pared by 6 bases and J by 0 bases, with 16 bases between. The CDR3 runs 16 residues. Germline-derived CDR1 and CDR2 are SGHTS and YDEGEE. The CDR3 DNA follows: TGTGCCAGCACCCCGAGGCTCACGAGCTCTGGAAACACCATATATTTT. Protein product: CASTPRLTSSGNTIYF.

This clone was counted a single time. The chain links TRBV12-3 or TRBV12-4 to TRBJ1-5; D is uncertain. Trimming shortened V by 2 bases and J by 0 bases, and 2 bases separated the two germline ends. CDR3 length equals 13 residues. CDR3 in amino acids: CASSLSSNQPQHF. CDR3 in DNA: TGTGCCAGCAGTTTAAGTAGCAATCAGCCCCAGCATTTT.

The chain has TRBV18 and TRBJ2-7; tentatively, D is TRBD2 (6 bases). Deletions cut 3 bases from V and 7 bases from J, with 16 bases between. The CDR3 extends over 14 amino acids. CDR1 and CDR2 (germline): KGHSH, LQKENI. CDR3 residues: CASSPRETTREQYF. The CDR3 region has the DNA TGTGCCAGCTCACCCCGGGAGACGACTAGGGAGCAGTACTTC.

The chain links TRBV2 to TRBJ1-2; a weak D match, TRBD1 (6 bases). This CDR3 is built from 13 residues. The germline V gene encodes CDR1 SNHLY and CDR2 FYNNEI. Trimming pared 10 bases from V and 3 bases from J, leaving 15 bases between. In nucleotides, the CDR3 is TGTGCCACCTGGCAGGGGAGGGACTATGGCTACACCTTC. This translates into CATWQGRDYGYTF.

The rearrangement links TRBV5-1 to TRBJ2-7; no reliable D call. The germline CDR1 and CDR2 sequences are SGHRS and YFSETQ. Trimming left V 2 bases short and J 5 bases short, with 14 bases between. This CDR3 is 14 amino acids long. DNA of the CDR3: TGCGCCAGCAGCTTACGGACCTTGGCGGACGAGCAGTACTTC. Its translation: CASSLRTLADEQYF.

V gene TRBV2 combines with J gene TRBJ1-5; 9 bases map to TRBD1. This CDR3 contains 14 residues. With 7 bases clipped from V and 2 bases from J, the junction kept 3 bases outside the gene matches. Germline CDR1 is SNHLY and CDR2 is FYNNEI. CDR3 coding DNA: TGTGCCAGCATGAGGACAGGGGGCAATCAGCCCCAGCATTTT. This translates into CASMRTGGNQPQHF.

This chain joins TRBV7-2 and TRBJ2-2; 9 bases align to TRBD1. The length of the CDR3 is 15 residues. J gave up 8 bases and V 4 bases, and 8 bases lay outside the gene matches. Germline CDR1 is SGHTA and CDR2 is FQGNSA. The CDR3 region is CASSSDRGRMGELFF. CDR3 nucleotides: TGTGCCAGCAGCTCGGACAGGGGAAGGATGGGGGAGCTGTTTTTT.

This rearrangement joins TRBV6-1 to TRBJ1-2; D is perhaps TRBD1 (5 bases). V was pared by 1 base and J by 2 bases, with 8 bases between. There are 14 residues in the CDR3. Per germline, CDR1 MNHNS and CDR2 SASEGT. Here the CDR3 DNA reads TGTGCCAGCAGTGAAGACAGGATGAACTATGGCTACACCTTC. It specifies CASSEDRMNYGYTF.

V is TRBV6-6 and J is TRBJ1-1; the D gene is possibly TRBD1 (6 bases). Germline V gives CDR1 MNHNY, CDR2 SVGAGI (reference sequence). V was cut by 7 bases and J by 0 bases, with 15 bases left in between. This CDR3 has 15 amino acids. The CDR3 sequence: CASILQGAMNTEAFF. The CDR3 region has the DNA TGTGCCAGCATCTTACAGGGAGCTATGAACACTGAAGCTTTCTTT.

The V call is TRBV18, the J call TRBJ1-3, with D perhaps matching TRBD1 (5 bases). Germline loops: CDR1 KGHSH, CDR2 LQKENI. This CDR3 has 14 amino acids. V lost 3 bases, J lost 6 bases, and 12 bases lay in between. CDR3 nucleotides: TGTGCCAGCTCACCTTTTTTGGACAAAAACACCATATATTTT. This codes for CASSPFLDKNTIYF.

This clone showed up just once. The chain recombines TRBV4-1 with TRBJ1-1; a possible D gene is TRBD1 (6 bases). The CDR3 extends over 13 amino acids. Trimming removed 1 base at V and 8 bases at J, with 11 bases between. In germline, CDR1 is MGHRA, CDR2 YSYEKL. DNA of the CDR3: TGCGCCAGCAGCCAAGGAAGTGACAGGGAAGCTTTCTTT. It codes for CASSQGSDREAFF.

The V call is TRBV28, the J call TRBJ2-1; D is uncertain. Trimming removed 2 bases from V and 9 bases from J, with 14 bases in between. The CDR3 is made up of 14 amino acids. Germline lookup yields CDR1 MDHEN and CDR2 SYDVKM. The CDR3 bases are TGTGCCAGCAGTTTAGCGGCAGGATGGGGTGAGCAGTTCTTC. Its translation: CASSLAAGWGEQFF.

The CDR3 protein is CASSQDPSGRASEQYF. The CDR3 DNA is TGTGCCAGCAGCCAAGATCCAAGCGGGAGGGCCTCCGAGCAGTACTTC. The J gene is TRBJ2-7, the V gene TRBV14; TRBD2 aligns across 10 bases. The V and J ends lost 0 bases and 6 bases, in that order; junction bases with no gene match: 8. CDR3 length: 16 residues. Germline CDR1 and CDR2: SGHDN and FVKESK.

The CDR3 coding sequence is TGTGCCAGCAGTTCCCTCCTCGGGGAGCAGTTCTTC. The encoded protein is CASSSLLGEQFF. The chain employs TRBV28 and TRBJ2-1; D unresolved. Germline CDR1 and CDR2: MDHEN and SYDVKM. There are 12 residues in the CDR3. Trimming left V 4 bases short and J 10 bases short, with 11 bases between.

The chain uses TRBV27 and TRBJ2-1; no reliable D call. The germline gives CDR1 MNHEY, CDR2 SMNVEV (reference sequence). CDR3 length: 17 amino acids. Trimming took 2 bases from V and 2 from J, leaving 16 bases between them. This CDR3 reads CASSLPSLLGPYNEQFF. CDR3 sequence (DNA): TGTGCCAGCAGTTTACCCAGTCTTCTAGGCCCCTACAATGAGCAGTTCTTC.

A few counts support this clone. V and J are TRBV29-1 and TRBJ2-4; D perhaps matches TRBD2 (6 bases). Germline CDR1 and CDR2: SQVTM and ANQGSEA. The CDR3 extends over 13 amino acids. Trimming cost V 5 bases and J 6 bases, with 14 bases left between them. As DNA, the CDR3 is TGCAGCGTTTCTCCCGGGAGTGGAAACATTCAGTACTTC. Protein sequence: CSVSPGSGNIQYF.

This clone appeared once. The V gene is TRBV15, the J gene TRBJ1-3; D is unclear. CDR3 length: 15 residues. Trimming removed 1 base at V and 1 base at J, with 8 bases between. Germline lookup yields CDR1 LNHNV and CDR2 YYDKDF (reference sequence). The CDR3 region is CATSRGTVSGNTIYF. The CDR3, as DNA: TGTGCCACCAGCAGAGGGACGGTTTCTGGAAACACCATATATTTT.

The genes are TRBV6-5 and TRBJ2-3; D call uncertain. CDR1 MNHEY and CDR2 SVGAGI come from the germline V gene. Trimming stripped 5 bases from V and 2 bases from J, with 11 bases between. The CDR3 spans 14 residues. CDR3 loop: CASSRTYDTDTQYF. The CDR3 region has the DNA TGTGCCAGCAGTCGGACGTATGACACAGATACGCAGTATTTT.

V is TRBV9 and J is TRBJ2-3; 8 bases fit TRBD2. The germline V gene has CDR1 SGDLS and CDR2 YYNGEE. The CDR3 is 15 amino acids. V gave up 0 bases and J gave up 1 base; unmatched junction bases: 1. The CDR3 protein is CASSVEAGGTDTQYF. DNA for the CDR3: TGTGCCAGCAGCGTAGAAGCGGGAGGCACAGATACGCAGTATTTT.

This clone was recorded once. The rearrangement joins TRBV21-1 to TRBJ1-1; the table's D call TRBD1 went unverified against the DNA. TRBV21-1 is flagged as a pseudogene. The CDR3 contains 13 residues. For the CDR3, the DNA is TGTGCCAGCGGGACAGGGAGGAAGGGTGAAGCTTTCTTT. It is translated as CASGTGRKGEAFF.

The chain couples TRBV4-2 to TRBJ2-7; D is possibly TRBD1 (5 bases). V lost 3 bases and J 0 bases, leaving 18 bases between the germline ends. CDR1 is LGHNA, CDR2 YNFKEQ, per germline. The CDR3 has 17 residues. The CDR3 DNA follows: TGTGCCAGCAGCCACCCCCGCTCAGGGCCGAGCTCCTACGAGCAGTACTTC. Its translation is CASSHPRSGPSSYEQYF.

CDR3 sequence reads: CAWSLGGPTADTQYF. The CDR3 region has the DNA TGTGCCTGGTCCCTCGGGGGCCCCACGGCAGATACGCAGTATTTT. The genes are TRBV30 and TRBJ2-3; D may correspond to TRBD1 or TRBD2 (6 bases each). The germline V gene encodes CDR1 GTSNPN and CDR2 SVGIG (reference sequence). The CDR3 has 15 amino acids. The V gene lost 5 bases and the J gene lost 4 bases, with 19 bases spanning the gap.